The entry that follows covers one T cell receptor beta chain sequence. The antigen is unknown. TCRdb's table, derived via immunoSEQ multiplex PCR, lists solely in-frame clones and lacks some. The profile shows about 25,000 clones, about 86% of them singletons. These data originate in a study of T cell responses to AZD1222 COVID-19 vaccine. The V gene end was trimmed by 1 base and the J gene end by 7 bases; junction bases not matched to a gene: 12. From germline, CDR1 is LGHNA and CDR2 YNFKEQ. The CDR3 sequence is 16 residues long. Study findings and constraints: Spike-specific TCR depth and breadth grew after two AZD1222 doses. A mostly white British donor set with more females was recruited, and clonal diversity was possibly underestimated. Reports indicate that nearly half of spike-specific TCRs are directed at unmutated variant regions. After the peak T cell response, and only then, were repertoires sampled.

This TCR came from an adult who received the AZD1222 COVID-19 vaccine. The source material was peripheral blood, sampled 28 days after the second AZD1222 dose. The gene calls are TRBV4-2 and TRBJ2-5; 7 bases are a match to TRBD2. CDR3 sequence (DNA): TGTGCCAGCAGCCAAGCCAACGCGGGAGTCATGCCGACCCAGTACTTC. Its protein product is CASSQANAGVMPTQYF.